This TCR beta chain was obtained from a study of blood T cell repertoires in COVID-19. Whole-study context: Acute and convalescent COVID-19 samples came from the United States, Italy and Spain. PBMCs, B-cell-depleted T cells, or T cells provided the cDNA or gDNA that made up the material.

As handled by the study authors: Reference gene primer amplification in the assay estimated nucleated cell counts. Profiling relied on immunoSEQ multiplex PCR, and the TCRdb table lists in-frame clones only, not all of them. V and J calls plus clone size are reproduced from that table; the DNA served to infer D and trimming. The sample gives about 74,000 clones, 70% to 90% of which show up once; less than 3% is in the top ten. The sequenced sample consisted of peripheral blood. The origin of this receptor is a man aged 65 to 85 with active or convalescent COVID-19.

The DNA of the CDR3 is TGCGCCAGCAGCTTGGAAACACCCTCTGGAAACACCATATATTTT. This codes for CASSLETPSGNTIYF. The chain employs TRBV5-1 and TRBJ1-3, with D uncertain. This CDR3 has 15 amino acids. Germline V gives CDR1 SGHRS, CDR2 YFSETQ. Trimming left V 0 bases short and J 0 bases short, with 7 bases between.